The T cell receptor beta chain described here comes from a study of regulatory and conventional T cells in RAG deficiency. Clones were read by immunoSEQ multiplex PCR, and TCRdb kept only the in-frame ones, dropping some. The sample includes some 30,000 clones, approximately 90% of them seen just once. V gave up 4 bases and J gave up 1 base; unmatched junction bases: 6. Germline V gene sequence: CDR1 MNHEY, CDR2 SVGAGI. The CDR3 extends over 16 amino acids. The same sample was also used in a study of regulatory T cells. That report adds: Primers: 52 TRBV forward and 13 TRBJ reverse. In patients, unique TRB V-J pairs were restricted and V/J usage skewed, especially in Tregs.

The receptor was derived from a human donor in good health. This sequence joins TRBV6-5 and TRBJ2-7, with TRBD2 matching over 11 bases. Sequenced: CD8+ T cells sorted from blood. As DNA, the CDR3 is TGTGCCAGCAGTTCCTCTCGACTAGCGGGATCCTACGAGCAGTACTTC. It is translated as CASSSSRLAGSYEQYF.